This T cell receptor (beta chain) originates from a study of shared clonotypes between healthy human individuals. Study information: Those who served as donors were two women and three men between the ages of 18 and 49. Findings and caveats of the study: The low donor count limited represented genetic and exposure-history diversity.

CD8 memory comprised CD45RO+ plus CCR7-negative CD45RA+ TemRA cells. Note on this clone: What it recognizes is unknown.

The authors ran the assay at deep level. This table comes from immunoSEQ multiplex PCR, and its TCRdb copy is limited to in-frame clones, with some not included. This table has 550,000 to 800,000 clones, 90% appearing once. CDR3 length equals 13 residues. Trimming cost V 0 bases and J 6 bases, with 8 bases left between them. Germline V gene lookup returns CDR1 MGHRA and CDR2 YSYEKL. This TCR was sampled from a young man in good health. Some clones in this sample may be carry-over from other donors' samples. This rearrangement joins TRBV4-1 to TRBJ1-1; possibly TRBD1 for D (5 bases). What was sequenced was memory CD8+ T cells from PBMCs. Noted subset: CD45RO+ cells pooled with CCR7-negative TemRA cells. Here the CDR3 reads CASSQDRAAEAFF. The CDR3 DNA reads as TGCGCCAGCAGCCAAGACAGGGCAGCTGAAGCTTTCTTT.